This is a list of T cell receptor beta chains from one sample in a study of blood T cell repertoires in COVID-19. Profiled with immunoSEQ multiplex PCR; TCRdb holds only in-frame clones, not every one. The data contain hundreds of thousands of clones, over 75% of them singletons. Input material: PBMCs or T cells enriched from blood (not recorded which). These TCRs come from a woman aged 18-30 years who had recovered from COVID-19. The CDR3 runs from the conserved cysteine through the conserved F or W. The D gene is left open where the match is weak. Clone size is stated in some rows and not others, as once, few, many or a class when expanded.

CDR3 length	clone size	V gene	J gene	D gene	CDR3 DNA	CDR3 protein
13	NA	TRBV6-1	TRBJ2-7	TRBD2	TGTGCCAGCAGTGAATGGGGGGGCTACGAGCAGTACTTC	CASSEWGGYEQYF
16	NA	TRBV7-9	TRBJ1-2	TRBD1	TGTGCCAGCAGCTCTTCGGACAGGCCCCAAGTCTATGGCTACACCTTC	CASSSSDRPQVYGYTF
16	NA	TRBV4-1	TRBJ2-1	TRBD1	TGCGCCAGCAGCCAAGATCGACAGGGGGCTGATCTAGGAGAGTTCTTC	CASSQDRQGADLGEFF
14	NA	TRBV27	TRBJ1-1	NA	TGTGCCAGCAGTTGGACAGAAGATTACACTGAAGCTTTCTTT	CASSWTEDYTEAFF
15	NA	TRBV15	TRBJ2-3	NA	TGTGCCACCAGCAGAGATCAGGTTATCACAGATACGCAGTATTTT	CATSRDQVITDTQYF
15	NA	TRBV6-5	TRBJ2-4	NA	TGTGCCAGCAGGCCTACAGGTTTATCCAAAAACATTCAGTACTTC	CASRPTGLSKNIQYF
15	NA	TRBV5-1	TRBJ1-2	TRBD1	TGCGCCAGCAGCTTGGTTCGGACAGGGGTTCCTGGTTTCGCCTTC	CASSLVRTGVPGFAF
14	few	TRBV5-6	TRBJ2-7	NA	TGTGCCAGCAGCTCGTACCAGGGGTTCCACGAGCAGTACTTC	CASSSYQGFHEQYF
14	once	TRBV7-2	TRBJ1-2	NA	TGTGCCAGCAGCTTTCTGGGGCAGTCCTATGGCTACACCTTC	CASSFLGQSYGYTF
16	NA	TRBV5-4	TRBJ1-3	TRBD1	TGTGCCAGCAGCAGGACAGGGGAAATGAGTGGAAACACCATATATTTT	CASSRTGEMSGNTIYF
15	NA	TRBV24-1	TRBJ1-4	NA	TGTGCCACCAGTGACTCCGGGAGGGAGGTTGAAAAACTGTTTTTT	CATSDSGREVEKLFF
15	NA	TRBV11-2	TRBJ2-7	NA	TGTGCCAGCAGCGAAACCGGGACTCTCCCCTACGAGCAGTACTTC	CASSETGTLPYEQYF
15	few	TRBV5-1	TRBJ1-5	TRBD1	TGCGCCAGCAGCCCGGGGACAGGGAGCAATCAGCCCCAGCATTTT	CASSPGTGSNQPQHF
14	NA	TRBV5-4	TRBJ1-2	TRBD1	TGTGCCAGCAGCCCTAGACAGGGGAGTCATGGCTACACCTTC	CASSPRQGSHGYTF
16	NA	TRBV24-1	TRBJ2-2	NA	TGTGCCACCAGTGAAATGACAGGCTCGAACACCGGGGAGCTGTTTTTT	CATSEMTGSNTGELFF
11	NA	TRBV20-1	TRBJ1-1	NA	TGCAGTGCCTACACAAGCGGTGAAGCTTTCTTT	CSAYTSGEAFF
13	NA	TRBV2	TRBJ2-7	NA	TGTGCCAGCAGCCGTGGGAGTGATTACGAGCAGTACTTC	CASSRGSDYEQYF
13	NA	TRBV2	TRBJ1-1	TRBD1	TGTGCCAGCAGGACAGGGCTGAACACTGAAGCTTTCTTT	CASRTGLNTEAFF
14	NA	TRBV15	TRBJ1-3	NA	TGTGCCACCAGCGAGGCAACCTCTGGAAACACCATATATTTT	CATSEATSGNTIYF
16	NA	TRBV11-2	TRBJ1-1	TRBD1	TGTGCCAGCAGCCCCGGACGGGCAGGGGGAACCACTGAAGCTTTCTTT	CASSPGRAGGTTEAFF
15	NA	TRBV7-2	TRBJ2-5	NA	TGTGCCAGCAGCGAGTCCGTGCAGGGGTGGGAGACCCAGTACTTC	CASSESVQGWETQYF
13	NA	TRBV27	TRBJ2-3	NA	TGTGCCAGCAGTTACTCTAGCACAGATACGCAGTATTTT	CASSYSSTDTQYF
17	NA	TRBV6-1	TRBJ1-6	NA	TGTGCCAGCAGTGAAGCAGGGCCGGGACTGAATAATTCACCCCTCCACTTT	CASSEAGPGLNNSPLHF
10	NA	TRBV6-5	TRBJ1-2	NA	TGTGCCAGCCACTATTCCCGCTACACCTTC	CASHYSRYTF
16	NA	TRBV3-1/TRBV3-2	TRBJ2-3	TRBD1	TGTGCCAGCAGCCTCCGCGGGACAGGGGACACAGATACGCAGTATTTT	CASSLRGTGDTDTQYF
15	NA	TRBV28	TRBJ1-1	NA	TGTGCCAGCAGTTTCTTGGTTAGTCAGAACACTGAAGCTTTCTTT	CASSFLVSQNTEAFF
14	NA	TRBV5-1	TRBJ2-7	NA	TGCGCCAGCAGCTTGGCTGGAGGCGCCTACGAGCAGTACTTC	CASSLAGGAYEQYF
17	NA	TRBV27	TRBJ1-2	TRBD1	TGTGCCAGCAGTGACCGGACAGGGGCGATAACTAACTATGGCTACACCTTC	CASSDRTGAITNYGYTF
15	NA	TRBV5-1	TRBJ2-5	TRBD1	TGCGCCAGCAGCTTGCCAGGACAGGGGGTAGAGACCCAGTACTTC	CASSLPGQGVETQYF
12	few	TRBV12-3/TRBV12-4	TRBJ1-4	NA	TGTGCCAGCAGTTTTGAGGGTCGGAAACTGTTTTTT	CASSFEGRKLFF
15	few	TRBV19	TRBJ2-3	TRBD1	TGTGCCAGTAGTGTTAGGACAGGGGACACAGATACGCAGTATTTT	CASSVRTGDTDTQYF
15	NA	TRBV4-2	TRBJ1-1	TRBD1	TGTGCCAGCAGCCGAGTGACAGGGGGAGACACTGAAGCTTTCTTT	CASSRVTGGDTEAFF
14	NA	TRBV11-2	TRBJ1-2	TRBD1	TGTGCCAGCAGCTCCAGGGACAGCAGGAATGGCTACACCTTC	CASSSRDSRNGYTF
16	NA	TRBV2	TRBJ1-3	TRBD1	TGTGCCAGCACCCGGGGGACAGCCCTCTCTGGAAACACCATATATTTT	CASTRGTALSGNTIYF
17	NA	TRBV21-1	TRBJ2-3	NA	TGTGCCAGCAGCACCAAGCCCGGGACAGGGGGCACAGATACGCAGTATTTT	CASSTKPGTGGTDTQYF
14	NA	TRBV13	TRBJ1-1	NA	TGTGCCAGCAGCAGTGCGGGAAGAGGTACTGAAGCTTTCTTT	CASSSAGRGTEAFF
12	NA	TRBV19	TRBJ1-1	NA	TGTGCCAGTAGATTCAGTAACACTGAAGCTTTCTTT	CASRFSNTEAFF
14	NA	TRBV6-5	TRBJ1-3	TRBD1	TGTGCCAGCTGTTTACAGGGGCTTGGAAACACCATATATTTT	CASCLQGLGNTIYF
12	NA	TRBV15	TRBJ2-5	NA	TGTGCCACCAGCAGAGCAAGATGGACTATCTACTTC	CATSRARWTIYF
13	NA	TRBV2	TRBJ1-4	NA	TGTGCCAGCAGTGAAGGGGGGCGGGAAAAACTGTTTTTT	CASSEGGREKLFF
11	NA	TRBV12-1	TRBJ1-1	NA	TGTGCCAGCAAATCGGGGGGTGAAGCTTTCTTT	CASKSGGEAFF
13	NA	TRBV18	TRBJ1-1	NA	TGTGCCAGTGCGGCAGGGGAGCGGACTGAAGCTTTCTTT	CASAAGERTEAFF
13	NA	TRBV28	TRBJ2-1	NA	TGTGCCAGCACACTAGTTTACCCCAATGAGCAGTTCTTC	CASTLVYPNEQFF
16	NA	TRBV2	TRBJ2-7	TRBD2	TGTGCCAGCAGTGAAGGGAATAGCGGGGGGGTCTACGAGCAGTACTTC	CASSEGNSGGVYEQYF
15	NA	TRBV11-1	TRBJ1-2	NA	TGTGCCAGCAGCTTCGATCCGACAGCCTCCTATGGCTACACCTTC	CASSFDPTASYGYTF
12	NA	TRBV19	TRBJ1-3	NA	TGTGCCAGTAGTATCGGGGGAAACACCATATATTTT	CASSIGGNTIYF
17	NA	TRBV5-1	TRBJ2-1	TRBD1	TGCGCCAGCAGCGGGCCGAAAGGGGGCCTCTCCTACAATGAGCAGTTCTTC	CASSGPKGGLSYNEQFF